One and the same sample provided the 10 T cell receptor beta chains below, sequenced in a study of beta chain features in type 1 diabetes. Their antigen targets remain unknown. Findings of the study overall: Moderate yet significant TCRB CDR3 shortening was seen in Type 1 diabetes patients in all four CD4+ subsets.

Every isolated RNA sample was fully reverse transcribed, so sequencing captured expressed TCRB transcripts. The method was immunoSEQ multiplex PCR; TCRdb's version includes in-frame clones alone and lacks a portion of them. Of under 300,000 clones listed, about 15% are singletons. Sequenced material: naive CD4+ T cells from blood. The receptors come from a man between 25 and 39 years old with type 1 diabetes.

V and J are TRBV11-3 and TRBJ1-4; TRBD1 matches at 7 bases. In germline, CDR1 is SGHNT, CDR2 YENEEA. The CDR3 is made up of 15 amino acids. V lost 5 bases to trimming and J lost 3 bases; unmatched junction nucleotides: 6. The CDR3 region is CASSIAGGSNEKLFF. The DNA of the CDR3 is TGTGCCAGCAGCATCGCAGGGGGTTCTAATGAAAAACTGTTTTTT.

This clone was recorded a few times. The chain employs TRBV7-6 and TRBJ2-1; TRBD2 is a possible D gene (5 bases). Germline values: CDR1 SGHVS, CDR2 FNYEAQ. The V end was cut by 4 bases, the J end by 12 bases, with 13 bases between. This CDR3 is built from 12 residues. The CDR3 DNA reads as TGTGCCAGCAGCTCACCTACTAGGCCGCAGTTCTTC. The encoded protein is CASSSPTRPQFF.

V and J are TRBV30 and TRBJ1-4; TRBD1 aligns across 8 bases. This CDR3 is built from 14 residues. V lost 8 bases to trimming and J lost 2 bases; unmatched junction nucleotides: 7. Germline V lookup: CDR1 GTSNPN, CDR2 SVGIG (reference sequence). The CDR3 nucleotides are TGTGCCGGATCCTGGACAGGGACTAATGAAAAACTGTTTTTT. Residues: CAGSWTGTNEKLFF.

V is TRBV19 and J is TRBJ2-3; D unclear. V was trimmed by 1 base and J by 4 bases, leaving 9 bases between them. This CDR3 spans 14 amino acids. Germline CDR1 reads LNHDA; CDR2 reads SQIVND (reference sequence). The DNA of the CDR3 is TGTGCCAGTAGTATAGTTGGCCTCCCAGATACGCAGTATTTT. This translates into CASSIVGLPDTQYF.

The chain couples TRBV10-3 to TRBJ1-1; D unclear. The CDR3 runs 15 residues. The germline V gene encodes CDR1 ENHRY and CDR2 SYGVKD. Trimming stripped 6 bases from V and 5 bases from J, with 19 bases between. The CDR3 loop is CAISRSIQSGTEAFF. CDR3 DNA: TGTGCCATCAGCCGATCGATACAGAGTGGGACTGAAGCTTTCTTT.

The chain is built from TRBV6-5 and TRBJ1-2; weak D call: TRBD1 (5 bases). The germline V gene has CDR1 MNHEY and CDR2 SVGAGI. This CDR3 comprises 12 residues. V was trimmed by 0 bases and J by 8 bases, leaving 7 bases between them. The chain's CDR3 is CASSYSWGGYTF. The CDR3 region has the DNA TGTGCCAGCAGTTACTCATGGGGCGGCTACACCTTC.

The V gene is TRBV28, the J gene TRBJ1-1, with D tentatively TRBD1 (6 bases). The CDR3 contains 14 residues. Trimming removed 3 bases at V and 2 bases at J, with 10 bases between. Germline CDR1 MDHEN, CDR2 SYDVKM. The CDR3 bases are TGTGCCAGCAGTTTTTTCAGGGGTAACACTGAAGCTTTCTTT. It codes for CASSFFRGNTEAFF.

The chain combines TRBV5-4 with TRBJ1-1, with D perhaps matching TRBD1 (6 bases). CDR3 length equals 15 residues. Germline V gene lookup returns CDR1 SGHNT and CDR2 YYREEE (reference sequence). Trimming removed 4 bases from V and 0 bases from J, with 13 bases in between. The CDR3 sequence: CASSVQPGVNTEAFF. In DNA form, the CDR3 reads TGTGCCAGCAGCGTGCAGCCAGGGGTGAACACTGAAGCTTTCTTT. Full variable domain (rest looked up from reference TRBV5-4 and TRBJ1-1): ETGVTQSPTHLIKTRGQQVTLRCSSQSGHNTVSWYQQALGQGPQFIFQYYREEENGRGNFPPRFSGLQFPNYSSELNVNALELDDSALYLCASSVQPGVNTEAFFGQGTRLTVV.

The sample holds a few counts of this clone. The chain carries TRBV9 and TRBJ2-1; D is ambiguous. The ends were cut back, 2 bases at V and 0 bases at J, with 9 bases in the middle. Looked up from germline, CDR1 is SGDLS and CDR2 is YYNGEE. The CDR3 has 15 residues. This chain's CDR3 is CASSVTTGSYNEQFF. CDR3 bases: TGTGCCAGCAGCGTGACAACCGGCTCCTACAATGAGCAGTTCTTC.

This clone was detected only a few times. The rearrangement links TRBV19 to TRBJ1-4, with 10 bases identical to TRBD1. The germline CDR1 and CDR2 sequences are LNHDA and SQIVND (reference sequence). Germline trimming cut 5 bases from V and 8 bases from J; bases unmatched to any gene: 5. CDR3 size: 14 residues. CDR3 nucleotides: TGTGCCAGTAGTCTCGGGACAGGGGACGAAAAACTGTTTTTT. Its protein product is CASSLGTGDEKLFF.